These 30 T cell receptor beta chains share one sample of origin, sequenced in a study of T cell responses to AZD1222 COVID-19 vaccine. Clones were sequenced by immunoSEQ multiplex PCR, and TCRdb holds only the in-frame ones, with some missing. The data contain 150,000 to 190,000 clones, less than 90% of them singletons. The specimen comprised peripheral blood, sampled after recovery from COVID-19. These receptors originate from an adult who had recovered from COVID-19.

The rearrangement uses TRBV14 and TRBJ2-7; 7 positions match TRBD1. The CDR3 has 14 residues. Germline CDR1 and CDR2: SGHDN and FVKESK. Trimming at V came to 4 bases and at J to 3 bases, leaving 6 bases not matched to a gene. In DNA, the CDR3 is TGTGCCAGCAGCCCTTGGGACAGCAACTACGAGCAGTACTTC. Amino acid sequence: CASSPWDSNYEQYF.

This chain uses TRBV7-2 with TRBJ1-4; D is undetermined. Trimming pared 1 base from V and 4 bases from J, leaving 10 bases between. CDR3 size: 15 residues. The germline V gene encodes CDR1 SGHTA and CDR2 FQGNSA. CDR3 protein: CASSLVGGVNEKLFF. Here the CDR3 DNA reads TGTGCCAGCAGCTTAGTAGGAGGAGTTAATGAAAAACTGTTTTTT.

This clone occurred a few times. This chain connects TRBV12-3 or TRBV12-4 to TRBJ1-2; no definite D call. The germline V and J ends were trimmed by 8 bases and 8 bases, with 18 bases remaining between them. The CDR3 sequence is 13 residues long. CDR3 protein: CASGPSGGRGYTF. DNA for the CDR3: TGTGCCAGCGGGCCTTCTGGAGGGCGAGGCTACACCTTC.

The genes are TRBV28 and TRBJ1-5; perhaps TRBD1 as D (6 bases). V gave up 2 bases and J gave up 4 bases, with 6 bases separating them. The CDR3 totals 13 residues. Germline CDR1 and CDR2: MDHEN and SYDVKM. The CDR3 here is CASSLGQNQPQHF. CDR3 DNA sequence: TGTGCCAGCAGTTTAGGACAGAATCAGCCCCAGCATTTT.

This chain's CDR3 is CASSERGQEGANTGELFF. In nucleotides, the CDR3 is TGTGCCAGCAGTGAACGGGGTCAGGAGGGCGCGAACACCGGGGAGCTGTTTTTT. The rearrangement joins TRBV6-1 to TRBJ2-2; maybe TRBD2 (6 bases). CDR1 and CDR2 from the germline V gene are MNHNS and SASEGT. The CDR3 has 18 residues. V was pared by 2 bases and J by 0 bases, with 16 bases between.

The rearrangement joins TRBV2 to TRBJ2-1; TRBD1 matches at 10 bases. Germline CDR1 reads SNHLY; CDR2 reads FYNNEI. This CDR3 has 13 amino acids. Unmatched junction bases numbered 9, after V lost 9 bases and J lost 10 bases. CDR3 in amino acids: CASYRDRGGEQFF. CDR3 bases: TGTGCCAGTTACCGGGACAGGGGAGGCGAGCAGTTCTTC.

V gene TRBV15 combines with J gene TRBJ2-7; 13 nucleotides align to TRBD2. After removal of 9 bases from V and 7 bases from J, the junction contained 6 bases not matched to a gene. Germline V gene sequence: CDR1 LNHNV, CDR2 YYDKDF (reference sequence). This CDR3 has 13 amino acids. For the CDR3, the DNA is TGTGCCACGCGGACTAGCGGGAGTGGGGAGCAGTACTTC. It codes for CATRTSGSGEQYF.

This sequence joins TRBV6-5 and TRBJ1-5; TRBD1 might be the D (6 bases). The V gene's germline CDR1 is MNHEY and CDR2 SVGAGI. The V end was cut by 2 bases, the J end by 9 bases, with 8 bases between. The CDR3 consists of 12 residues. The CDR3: CASSYRGGPQHF. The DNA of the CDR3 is TGTGCCAGCAGTTACAGGGGGGGGCCCCAGCATTTT.

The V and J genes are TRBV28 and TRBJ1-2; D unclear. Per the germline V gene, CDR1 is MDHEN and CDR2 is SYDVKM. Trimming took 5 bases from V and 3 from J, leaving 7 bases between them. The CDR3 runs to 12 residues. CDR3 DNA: TGTGCCAGCAGTCCGTCAGACTATGGCTACACCTTC. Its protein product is CASSPSDYGYTF.

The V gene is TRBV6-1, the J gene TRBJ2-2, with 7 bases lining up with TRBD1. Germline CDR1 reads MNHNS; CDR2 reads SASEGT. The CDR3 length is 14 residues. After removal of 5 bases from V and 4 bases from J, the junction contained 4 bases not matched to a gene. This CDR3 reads CASSWDSSTGELFF. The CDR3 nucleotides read TGTGCCAGCAGTTGGGACAGCTCCACCGGGGAGCTGTTTTTT.

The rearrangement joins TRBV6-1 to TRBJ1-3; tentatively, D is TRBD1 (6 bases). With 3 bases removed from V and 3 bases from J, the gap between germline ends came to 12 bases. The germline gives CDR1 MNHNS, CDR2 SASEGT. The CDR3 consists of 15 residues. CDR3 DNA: TGTGCCAGCAGTGAGACCCAGGGGAATGGAAACACCATATATTTT. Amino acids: CASSETQGNGNTIYF.

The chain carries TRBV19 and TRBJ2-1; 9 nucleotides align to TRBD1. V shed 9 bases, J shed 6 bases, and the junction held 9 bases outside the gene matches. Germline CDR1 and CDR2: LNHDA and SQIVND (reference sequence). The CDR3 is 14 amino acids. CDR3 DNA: TGTGCCAGCAAAACAGGGGGCGAAAGCAATGAGCAGTTCTTC. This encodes CASKTGGESNEQFF.

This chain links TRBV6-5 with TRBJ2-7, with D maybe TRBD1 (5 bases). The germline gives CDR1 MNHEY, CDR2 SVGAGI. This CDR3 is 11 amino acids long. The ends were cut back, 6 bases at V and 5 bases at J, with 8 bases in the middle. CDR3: CASSQGNEQYF. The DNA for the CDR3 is TGTGCCAGCAGCCAGGGAAACGAGCAGTACTTC.

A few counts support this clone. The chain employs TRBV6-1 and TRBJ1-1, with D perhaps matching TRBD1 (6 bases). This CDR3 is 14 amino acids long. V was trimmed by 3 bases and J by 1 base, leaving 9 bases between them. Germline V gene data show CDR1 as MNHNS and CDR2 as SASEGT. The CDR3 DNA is TGTGCCAGCAGTGAGTGGACAGAGAACACTGAAGCTTTCTTT. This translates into CASSEWTENTEAFF.

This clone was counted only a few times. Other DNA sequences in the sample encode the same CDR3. CDR3 amino acids: CASSQAAGGETQYF. DNA for the CDR3: TGTGCCAGCAGCCAAGCCGCAGGGGGGGAGACCCAGTACTTC. The J gene is TRBJ2-5, the V gene TRBV3-1 (or the pseudogene TRBV3-2), with a tentative D call TRBD1 (7 bases). This CDR3 has 14 residues. V dropped 1 base and J dropped 5 bases, with 11 bases sitting between them. From germline, CDR1 is LGHDT and CDR2 YNNKEL (reference sequence).

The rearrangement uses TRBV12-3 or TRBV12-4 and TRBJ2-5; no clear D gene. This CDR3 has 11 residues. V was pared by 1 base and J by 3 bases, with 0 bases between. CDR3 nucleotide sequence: TGTGCCAGCAGTTTAGAAGAGACCCAGTACTTC. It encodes CASSLEETQYF.

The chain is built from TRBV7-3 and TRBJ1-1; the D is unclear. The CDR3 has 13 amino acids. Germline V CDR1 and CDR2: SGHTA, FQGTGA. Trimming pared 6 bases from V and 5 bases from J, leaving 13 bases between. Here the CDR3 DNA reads TGTGCCAGCAGTCGGACCTCGGGTACTGAAGCTTTCTTT. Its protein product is CASSRTSGTEAFF.

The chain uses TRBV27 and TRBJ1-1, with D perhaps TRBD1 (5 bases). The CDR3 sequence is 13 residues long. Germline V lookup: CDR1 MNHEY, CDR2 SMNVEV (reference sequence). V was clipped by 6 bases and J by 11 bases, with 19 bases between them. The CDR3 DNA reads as TGTGCCAGCAGATTTCGTCAGGCAGGGCAGGCTTTCTTT. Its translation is CASRFRQAGQAFF.

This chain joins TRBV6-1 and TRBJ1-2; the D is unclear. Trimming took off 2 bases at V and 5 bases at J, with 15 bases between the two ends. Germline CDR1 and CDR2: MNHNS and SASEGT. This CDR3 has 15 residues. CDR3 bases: TGTGCCAGCAGTGAATCTCGGAACCTAAGATATGGCTACACCTTC. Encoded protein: CASSESRNLRYGYTF.

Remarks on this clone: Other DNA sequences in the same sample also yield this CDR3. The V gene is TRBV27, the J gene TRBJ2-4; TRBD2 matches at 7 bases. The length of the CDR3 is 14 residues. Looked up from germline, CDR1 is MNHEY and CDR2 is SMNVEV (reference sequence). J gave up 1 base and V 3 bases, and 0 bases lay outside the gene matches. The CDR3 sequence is CASSFGGAKNIQYF. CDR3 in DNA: TGTGCCAGCAGTTTCGGGGGGGCCAAAAACATTCAGTACTTC.

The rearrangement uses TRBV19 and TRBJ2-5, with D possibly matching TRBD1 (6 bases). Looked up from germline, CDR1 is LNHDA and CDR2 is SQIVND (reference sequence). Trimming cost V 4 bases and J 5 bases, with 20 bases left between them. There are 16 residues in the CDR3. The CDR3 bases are TGTGCCAGTAGTACCCTCTCAGGGGCGAAAGGGGAGACCCAGTACTTC. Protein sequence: CASSTLSGAKGETQYF.

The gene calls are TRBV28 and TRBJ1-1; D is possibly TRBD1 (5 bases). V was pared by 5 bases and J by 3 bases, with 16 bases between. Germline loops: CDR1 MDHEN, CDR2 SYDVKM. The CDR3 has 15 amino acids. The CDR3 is CASSPVGRVDTEAFF. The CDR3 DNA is TGTGCCAGCAGTCCAGTGGGGCGGGTGGACACTGAAGCTTTCTTT.

This CDR3 reads CASSSSPPYSNQPQHF. The CDR3 DNA follows: TGTGCCAGCAGTTCTTCCCCACCGTATAGCAATCAGCCCCAGCATTTT. The chain links TRBV6-5 to TRBJ1-5; D uncertain. V was shortened by 4 bases and J by 0 bases, with 13 bases between the two germline ends. CDR1 MNHEY and CDR2 SVGAGI come from the germline V gene. The CDR3 is 16 residues long.

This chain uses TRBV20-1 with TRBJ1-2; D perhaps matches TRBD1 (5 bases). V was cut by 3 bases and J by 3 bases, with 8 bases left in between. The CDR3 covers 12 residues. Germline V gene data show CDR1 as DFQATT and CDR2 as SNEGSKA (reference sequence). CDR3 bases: TGCAGTGCTAGTCGACAGTACTATGGCTACACCTTC. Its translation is CSASRQYYGYTF.

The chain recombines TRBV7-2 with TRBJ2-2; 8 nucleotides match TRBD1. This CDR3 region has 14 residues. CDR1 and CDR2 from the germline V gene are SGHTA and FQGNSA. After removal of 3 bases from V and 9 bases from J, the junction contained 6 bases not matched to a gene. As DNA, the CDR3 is TGTGCCAGCAGCTTCCAGGGGGCTCATCGGGAGCTGTTTTTT. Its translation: CASSFQGAHRELFF.

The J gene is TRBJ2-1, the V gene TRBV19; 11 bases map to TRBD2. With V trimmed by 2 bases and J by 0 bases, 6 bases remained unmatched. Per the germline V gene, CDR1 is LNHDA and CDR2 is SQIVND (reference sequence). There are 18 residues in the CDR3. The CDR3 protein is CASSITGTSGFSYNEQFF. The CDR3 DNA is TGTGCCAGTAGTATAACCGGGACTAGCGGATTCTCCTACAATGAGCAGTTCTTC.

The CDR3 coding sequence is TGCAGCGTTGAACCCGAGGCAGATACGCAGTATTTT. It yields the protein CSVEPEADTQYF. J is TRBJ2-3 and V is TRBV29-1; the D is unclear. V gave up 2 bases and J gave up 4 bases, with 7 bases separating them. CDR3 length equals 12 residues. The germline V gene has CDR1 SQVTM and CDR2 ANQGSEA.

CDR3 sequence: CASSLTSNTNYGYTF. The CDR3 bases are TGCGCCAGCAGCTTGACGTCCAATACTAACTATGGCTACACCTTC. V gene TRBV5-1 combines with J gene TRBJ1-2; D remains unclear. This CDR3 has 15 residues. With 1 base removed from V and 0 bases from J, the gap between germline ends came to 10 bases. Germline V gene lookup returns CDR1 SGHRS and CDR2 YFSETQ.

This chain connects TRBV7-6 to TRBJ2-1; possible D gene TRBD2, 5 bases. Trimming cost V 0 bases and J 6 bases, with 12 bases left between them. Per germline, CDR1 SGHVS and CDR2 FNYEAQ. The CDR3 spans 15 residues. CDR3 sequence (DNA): TGTGCCAGCAGCTTAGCTCGGGCGAGCGGCAATGAGCAGTTCTTC. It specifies CASSLARASGNEQFF.

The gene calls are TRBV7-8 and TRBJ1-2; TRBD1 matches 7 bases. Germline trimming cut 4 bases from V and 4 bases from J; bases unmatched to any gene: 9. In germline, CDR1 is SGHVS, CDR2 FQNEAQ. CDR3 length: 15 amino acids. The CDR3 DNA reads TGTGCCAGCAGCTCCGGGACAGATCCCCCCTATGGCTACACCTTC. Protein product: CASSSGTDPPYGYTF.